Below are 3 T cell receptor beta chains sequenced from a single sample in a study of blood T cells in healthy people across ages. A second PCR of 7 to 11 cycles used a sample-barcoded 5' primer and a J-beta primer mix. TCRdb processed the 5' RACE reads anew with MiXCR; each CDR3 protein has one entry. This repertoire shows 1.5 million to 2 million distinct CDR3 sequences, just under 50% found once; its top ten account for 2% to 2.5%. Source material: blood. The receptors originated from a woman aged 40 to 50 in good health.

The chain joins TRBV12-3 or TRBV12-4 to TRBJ1-5; D gene ambiguous. V lost 7 bases and J 3 bases, leaving 10 bases between the germline ends. The CDR3 loop spans 13 amino acids. In nucleotides, the CDR3 is TGTGCCAGCACCCACACGGACAATCAGCCCCAGCATTTT. This encodes CASTHTDNQPQHF.

The chain is built from TRBV20-1 and TRBJ1-2; the D is unclear. The V and J ends lost 3 bases and 8 bases respectively, with 13 bases between them. The CDR3 covers 12 residues. Germline V lookup: CDR1 DFQATT, CDR2 SNEGSKA (reference sequence). DNA of the CDR3: TGCAGTGCTAGGCCAAGTTTCGGCGGCTACACCTTC. Protein product: CSARPSFGGYTF.

This chain joins TRBV3-1 and TRBJ2-4; 7 positions match TRBD2. The last part of the DNA fits TRBJ2-7 better; the J call may be wrong. Germline V gene lookup returns CDR1 LGHDT and CDR2 YNNKEL (reference sequence). The CDR3 totals 16 residues. This CDR3 is CASSSPGAGSPYEQYF. The CDR3 coding sequence is TGTGCCAGCAGTTCGCCTGGAGCGGGGAGTCCCTACGAGCAGTACTTC.